Included here is one TCR beta chain sequence, with context. Its antigen remains unknown. This record belongs to a study of monozygotic twins with inflammatory bowel disease. Study outcomes and limitations: Repertoire similarity did not differ between concordant and discordant twins, perhaps due to limited power.

UMIs that included a 6-nucleotide sample barcode were added by template switching, which took place during cDNA synthesis. Two rounds of nested PCR, of roughly 17 and 9 cycles, were run on TCRalpha and TCRbeta cDNA. TCRdb reprocessed the 5' RACE reads and stores each CDR3 protein as one record, lacking DNA. Across approximately 380,000 distinct CDR3 sequences, the top ten clones capture 2.5% to 3% of the sample. The CDR3 is made up of 16 amino acids. The V gene's germline CDR1 is DFQATT and CDR2 SNEGSKA (reference sequence). Researchers isolated total RNA from whole blood without sorting T cells. Sample: blood. The TCR was taken from a human donor with ulcerative colitis or Crohn's disease, or a healthy co-twin of an affected twin (not recorded which). The rearrangement uses TRBV20-1 and TRBJ2-1; TCRdb reports TRBD1, a call that lacks DNA to check it against. The CDR3 loop is CSATGGQGIPYNEQFF.